This TCR beta chain was recorded in a study of beta chain features in type 1 diabetes. About the research overall: The patients were much like the healthy donors in age, gender and cell yields.

Isolated RNA was reverse transcribed in full, so expressed TCRB transcripts were sequenced. Approximately 3.7 million reads per sample on average were obtained from naive, central memory and regulatory T cell samples. The assay was immunoSEQ multiplex PCR, and TCRdb's table has in-frame clones only and misses some. The sample lists around 100,000 clones, 28% occurring once. Study-wide points: Shorter TCRB CDR3s, moderately but significantly so, were found in Type 1 diabetes patients in all four CD4+ subsets.

A sort by CD45RO/CCR7/CD25/CD127/CD95/CD27 yielded CD4+ naive, central memory, regulatory and stem cell-like memory cells. This clone was detected only a few times. No antigen is known for it. The V gene lost 0 bases and the J gene lost 3 bases, with 11 bases spanning the gap. This CDR3 comprises 15 residues. Germline CDR1 reads SGHTA; CDR2 reads FQGTGA. The clonotype comes from a woman under 30 with type 1 diabetes. This chain uses TRBV7-3 with TRBJ2-5, with D uncertain. Sequences were obtained from central memory CD4+ T cells from blood. The CDR3 reads CASSLTFAQKETQYF. The CDR3 DNA follows: TGTGCCAGCAGCTTAACGTTTGCCCAGAAAGAGACCCAGTACTTC.